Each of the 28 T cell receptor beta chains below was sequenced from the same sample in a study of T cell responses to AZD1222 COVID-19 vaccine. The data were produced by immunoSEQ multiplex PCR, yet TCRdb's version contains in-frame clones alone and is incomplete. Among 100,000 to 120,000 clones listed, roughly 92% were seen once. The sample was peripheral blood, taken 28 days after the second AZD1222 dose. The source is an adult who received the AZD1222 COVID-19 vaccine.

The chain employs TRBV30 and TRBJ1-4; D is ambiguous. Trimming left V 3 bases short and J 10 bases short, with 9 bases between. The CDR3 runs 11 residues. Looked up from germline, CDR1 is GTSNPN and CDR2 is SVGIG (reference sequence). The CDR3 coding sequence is TGTGCCTGGAGAAATCTTGGAAAACTGTTTTTT. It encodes CAWRNLGKLFF.

The CDR3 sequence: CASSLAVGVEQYF. The CDR3 coding sequence is TGCGCCAGCAGCTTGGCGGTGGGGGTCGAGCAGTACTTC. The gene calls are TRBV5-1 and TRBJ2-7; D is perhaps TRBD1 or TRBD2 (5 bases each). V was shortened by 0 bases and J by 6 bases, with 10 bases between the two germline ends. Germline V lookup: CDR1 SGHRS, CDR2 YFSETQ. The CDR3 is 13 amino acids.

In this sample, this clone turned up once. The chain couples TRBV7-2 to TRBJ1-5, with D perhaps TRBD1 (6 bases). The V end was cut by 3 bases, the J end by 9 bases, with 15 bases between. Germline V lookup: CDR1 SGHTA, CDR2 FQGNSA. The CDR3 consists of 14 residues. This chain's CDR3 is CASSLGVRGGPQHF. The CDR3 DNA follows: TGTGCCAGCAGCTTGGGAGTGAGGGGGGGGCCCCAGCATTTT.

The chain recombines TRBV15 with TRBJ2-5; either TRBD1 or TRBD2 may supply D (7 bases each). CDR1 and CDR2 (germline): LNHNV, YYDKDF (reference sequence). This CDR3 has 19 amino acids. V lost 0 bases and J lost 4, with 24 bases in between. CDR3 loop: CATSRDKGLGDREGETQYF. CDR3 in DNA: TGTGCCACCAGCAGAGATAAGGGTTTAGGTGACAGGGAGGGAGAGACCCAGTACTTC.

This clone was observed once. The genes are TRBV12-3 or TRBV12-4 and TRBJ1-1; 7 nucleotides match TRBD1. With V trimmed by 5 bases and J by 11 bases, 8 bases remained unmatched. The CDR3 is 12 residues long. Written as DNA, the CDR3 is TGTGCCAGCAGTCCCTCCCCAGGGGGGGCTTTCTTT. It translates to CASSPSPGGAFF.

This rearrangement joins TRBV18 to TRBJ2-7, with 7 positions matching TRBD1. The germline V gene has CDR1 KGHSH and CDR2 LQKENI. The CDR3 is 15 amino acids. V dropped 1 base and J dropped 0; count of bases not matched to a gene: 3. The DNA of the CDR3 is TGTGCCAGCTCACCACAAAGGGACAGCTCCTACGAGCAGTACTTC. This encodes CASSPQRDSSYEQYF.

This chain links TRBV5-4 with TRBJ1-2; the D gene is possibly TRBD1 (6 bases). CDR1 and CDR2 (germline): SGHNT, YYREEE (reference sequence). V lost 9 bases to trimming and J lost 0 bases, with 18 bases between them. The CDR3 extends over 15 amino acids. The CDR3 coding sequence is TGTGCCACCGCCCCGGACAGTTTATCTAACTATGGCTACACCTTC. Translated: CATAPDSLSNYGYTF.

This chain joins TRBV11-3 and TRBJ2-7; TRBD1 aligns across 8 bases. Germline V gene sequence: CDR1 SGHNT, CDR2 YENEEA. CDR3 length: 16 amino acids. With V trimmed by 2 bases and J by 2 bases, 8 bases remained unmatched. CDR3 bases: TGTGCCAGCAGCTTAACTCCGGGACAGGCTACCTACGAGCAGTACTTC. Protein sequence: CASSLTPGQATYEQYF.

DNA for the CDR3: TGTGCCAGCAGCTCCCGGGACAGGGTCGACACCGGGGAGCTGTTTTTT. Amino acids: CASSSRDRVDTGELFF. V usage is TRBV11-3 and J usage is TRBJ2-2, with 9 bases aligning to TRBD1. CDR1 is SGHNT, CDR2 YENEEA, per germline. The CDR3 loop spans 16 amino acids. J lost 3 bases, V lost 4 bases, and 6 bases had no gene match.

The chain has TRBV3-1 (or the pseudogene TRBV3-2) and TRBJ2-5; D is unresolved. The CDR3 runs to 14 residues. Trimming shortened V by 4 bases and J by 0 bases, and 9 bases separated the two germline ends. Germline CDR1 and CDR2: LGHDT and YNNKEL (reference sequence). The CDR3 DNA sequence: TGTGCCAGCAGCCCAAGGTCGCACCAAGAGACCCAGTACTTC. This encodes CASSPRSHQETQYF.

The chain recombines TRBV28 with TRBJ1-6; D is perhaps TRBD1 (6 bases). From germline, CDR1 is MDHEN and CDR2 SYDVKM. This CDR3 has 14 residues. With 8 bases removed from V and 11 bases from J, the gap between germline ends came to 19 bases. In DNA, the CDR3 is TGTGCCAGCGGGACACCAGACCTAATGGCACCCCTCCACTTT. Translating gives CASGTPDLMAPLHF. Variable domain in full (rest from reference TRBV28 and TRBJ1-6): DVKVTQSSRYLVKRTGEKVFLECVQDMDHENMFWYRQDPGLGLRLIYFSYDVKMKEKGDIPEGYSVSREKKERFSLILESASTNQTSMYLCASGTPDLMAPLHFGNGTRLTVT.

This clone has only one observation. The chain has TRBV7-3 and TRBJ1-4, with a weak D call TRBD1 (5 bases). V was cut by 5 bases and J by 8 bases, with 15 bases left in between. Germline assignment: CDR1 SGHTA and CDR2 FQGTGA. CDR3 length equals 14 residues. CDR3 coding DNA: TGTGCCAGCAGCCCAACAGGACCTGCAGAAAAACTGTTTTTT. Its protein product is CASSPTGPAEKLFF.

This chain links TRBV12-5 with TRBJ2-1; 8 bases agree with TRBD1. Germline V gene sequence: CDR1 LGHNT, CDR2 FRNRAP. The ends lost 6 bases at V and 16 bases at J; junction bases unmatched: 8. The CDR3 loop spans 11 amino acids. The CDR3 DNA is TGTGCTAGTGGAAGCCGGGACAGGCACTTCTTC. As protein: CASGSRDRHFF.

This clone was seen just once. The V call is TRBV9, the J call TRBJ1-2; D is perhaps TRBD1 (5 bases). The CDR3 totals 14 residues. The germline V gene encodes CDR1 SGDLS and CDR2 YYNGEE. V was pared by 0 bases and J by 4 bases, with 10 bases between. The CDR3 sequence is CASSVATEPYGYTF. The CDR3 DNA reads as TGTGCCAGCAGCGTAGCGACAGAACCCTATGGCTACACCTTC.

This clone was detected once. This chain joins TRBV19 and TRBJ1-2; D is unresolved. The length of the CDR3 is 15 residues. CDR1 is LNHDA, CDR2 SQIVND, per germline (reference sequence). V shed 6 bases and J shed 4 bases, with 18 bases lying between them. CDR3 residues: CASRYSRGSAYGYTF. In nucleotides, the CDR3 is TGTGCCAGTAGATACAGCCGCGGTTCGGCCTATGGCTACACCTTC.

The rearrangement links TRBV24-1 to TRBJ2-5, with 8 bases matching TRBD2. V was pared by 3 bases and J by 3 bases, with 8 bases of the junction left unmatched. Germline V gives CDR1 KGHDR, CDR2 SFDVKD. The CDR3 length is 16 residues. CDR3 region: CATSDPKTSAEETQYF. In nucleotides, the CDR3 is TGTGCCACCAGTGATCCAAAGACTAGCGCAGAAGAGACCCAGTACTTC.

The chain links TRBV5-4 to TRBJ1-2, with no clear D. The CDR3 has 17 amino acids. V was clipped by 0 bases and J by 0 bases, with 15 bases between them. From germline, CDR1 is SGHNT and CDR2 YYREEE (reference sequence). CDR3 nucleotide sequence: TGTGCCAGCAGCTTGGCCACTCGGGGAGGTCCTAACTATGGCTACACCTTC. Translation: CASSLATRGGPNYGYTF.

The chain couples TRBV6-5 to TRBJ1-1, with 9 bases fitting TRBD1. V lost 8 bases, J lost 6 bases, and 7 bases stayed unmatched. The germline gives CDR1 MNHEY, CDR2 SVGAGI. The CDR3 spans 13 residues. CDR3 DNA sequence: TGTGCCAGCGGCGACAGGGGGATCGCTGAAGCTTTCTTT. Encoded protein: CASGDRGIAEAFF.

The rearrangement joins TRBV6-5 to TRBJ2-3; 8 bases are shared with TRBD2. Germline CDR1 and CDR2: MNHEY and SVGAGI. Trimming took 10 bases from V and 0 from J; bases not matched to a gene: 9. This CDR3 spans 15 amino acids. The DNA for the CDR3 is TGTGCCACCACAGGGAGCGGGGGTAGCACAGATACGCAGTATTTT. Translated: CATTGSGGSTDTQYF.

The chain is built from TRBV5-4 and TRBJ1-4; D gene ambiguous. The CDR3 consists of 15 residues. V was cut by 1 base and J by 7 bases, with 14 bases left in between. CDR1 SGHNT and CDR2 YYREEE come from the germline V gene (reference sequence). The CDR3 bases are TGTGCCAGCAGCTTGAGGGCAACTCGGGGTGAAAAACTGTTTTTT. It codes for CASSLRATRGEKLFF. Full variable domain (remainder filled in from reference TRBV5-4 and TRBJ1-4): ETGVTQSPTHLIKTRGQQVTLRCSSQSGHNTVSWYQQALGQGPQFIFQYYREEENGRGNFPPRFSGLQFPNYSSELNVNALELDDSALYLCASSLRATRGEKLFFGSGTQLSVL.

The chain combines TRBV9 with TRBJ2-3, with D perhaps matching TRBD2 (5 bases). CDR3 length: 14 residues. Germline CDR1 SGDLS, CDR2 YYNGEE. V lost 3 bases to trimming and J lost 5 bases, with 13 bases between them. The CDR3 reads CASSDGGWEDTQYF. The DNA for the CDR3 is TGTGCCAGCAGCGACGGAGGCTGGGAAGATACGCAGTATTTT.

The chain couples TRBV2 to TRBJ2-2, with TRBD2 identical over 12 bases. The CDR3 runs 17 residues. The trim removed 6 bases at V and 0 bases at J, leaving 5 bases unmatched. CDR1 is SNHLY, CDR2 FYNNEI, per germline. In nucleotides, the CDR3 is TGTGCCAGCAGCACAGGACTAGCGGGGACGAACACCGGGGAGCTGTTTTTT. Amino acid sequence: CASSTGLAGTNTGELFF.

As DNA, the CDR3 is TGTGCCAGCAGCTCCCGGGACGGAGACTACGAGCAGTACTTC. Amino acid sequence: CASSSRDGDYEQYF. The V gene is TRBV5-4, the J gene TRBJ2-7, with D perhaps given as TRBD1 or TRBD2 (5 bases each). Trimming took off 3 bases at V and 3 bases at J, with 13 bases between the two ends. Per germline, CDR1 SGHNT and CDR2 YYREEE (reference sequence). The CDR3 runs 14 residues.

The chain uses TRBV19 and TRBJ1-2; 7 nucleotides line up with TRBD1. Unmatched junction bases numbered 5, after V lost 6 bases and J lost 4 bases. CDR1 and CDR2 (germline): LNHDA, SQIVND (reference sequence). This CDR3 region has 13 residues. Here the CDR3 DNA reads TGTGCCAGTAGCCCACAGGGGTTCTATGGCTACACCTTC. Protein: CASSPQGFYGYTF.

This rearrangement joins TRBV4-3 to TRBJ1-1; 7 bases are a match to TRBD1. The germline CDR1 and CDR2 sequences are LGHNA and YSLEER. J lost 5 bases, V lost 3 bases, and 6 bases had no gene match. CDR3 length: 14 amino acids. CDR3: CASSHRDSRTEAFF. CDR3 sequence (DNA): TGCGCCAGCAGCCACAGGGACAGTCGGACTGAAGCTTTCTTT.

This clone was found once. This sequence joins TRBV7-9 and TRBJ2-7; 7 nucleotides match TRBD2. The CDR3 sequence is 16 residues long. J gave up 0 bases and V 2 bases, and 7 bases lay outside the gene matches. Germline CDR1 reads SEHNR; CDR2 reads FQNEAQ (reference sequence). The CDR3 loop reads CASSLPSSGVSYEQYF. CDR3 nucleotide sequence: TGTGCCAGCAGCTTACCCTCCAGCGGGGTCTCCTACGAGCAGTACTTC.

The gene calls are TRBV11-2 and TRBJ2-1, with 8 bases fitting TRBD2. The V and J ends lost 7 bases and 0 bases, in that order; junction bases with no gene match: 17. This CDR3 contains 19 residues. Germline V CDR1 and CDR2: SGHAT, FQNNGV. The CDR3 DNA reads TGTGCCAGCAACCCGGGCGCGGGCACCGGGGGGGCCTCCTACAATGAGCAGTTCTTC. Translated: CASNPGAGTGGASYNEQFF.

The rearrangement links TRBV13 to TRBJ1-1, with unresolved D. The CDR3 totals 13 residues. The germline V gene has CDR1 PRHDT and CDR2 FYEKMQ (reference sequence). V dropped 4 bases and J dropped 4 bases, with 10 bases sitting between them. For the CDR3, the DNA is TGTGCCAGCAGCTCCTTTTACGGCACTGAAGCTTTCTTT. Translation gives CASSSFYGTEAFF.